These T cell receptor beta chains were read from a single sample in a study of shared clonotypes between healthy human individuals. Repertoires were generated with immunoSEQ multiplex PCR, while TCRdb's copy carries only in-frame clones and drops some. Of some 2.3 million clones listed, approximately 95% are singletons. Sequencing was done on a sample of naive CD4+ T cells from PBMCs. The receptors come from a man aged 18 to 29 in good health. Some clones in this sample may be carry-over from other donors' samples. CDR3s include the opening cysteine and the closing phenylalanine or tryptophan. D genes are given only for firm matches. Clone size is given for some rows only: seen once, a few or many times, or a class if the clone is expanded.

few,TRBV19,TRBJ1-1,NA,TGTGCCAGTAGTCAGTACTCGGCGGTGAACACTGAAGCTTTCTTT,CASSQYSAVNTEAFF
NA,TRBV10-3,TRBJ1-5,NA,TGTGCCATCAGTGAGTCAAATTTGCGGGGGCCAAACAATCAGCCCCAGCATTTT,CAISESNLRGPNNQPQHF
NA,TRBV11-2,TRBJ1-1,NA,TGTGCCAGCAGCTCCCGGGTCAATACTGAAGCTTTCTTT,CASSSRVNTEAFF
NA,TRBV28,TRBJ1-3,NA,TGTGCCAGCAGTCCCTTCTCTGGAAACACCATATATTTT,CASSPFSGNTIYF
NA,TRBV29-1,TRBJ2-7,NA,TGCAGCGCCGAGAGAGCACGGGGCCACGAGCAGTACTTC,CSAERARGHEQYF
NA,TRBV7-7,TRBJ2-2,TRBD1,TGTGCCAGCAGCTTGCGATCCGAGGGGGCTGCCGGGGAGCTGTTTTTT,CASSLRSEGAAGELFF
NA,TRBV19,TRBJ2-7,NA,TGTGCCAGTAGCCCAGACAGGCTTAGGGAGCAGTACTTC,CASSPDRLREQYF
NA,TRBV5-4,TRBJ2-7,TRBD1,TGTGCCAGCAGCGCTGGACAGGGGACCTACGAGCAGTACTTC,CASSAGQGTYEQYF
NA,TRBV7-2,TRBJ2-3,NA,TGTGCCAGCAGCTTAGGGTCCCCAGATACGCAGTATTTT,CASSLGSPDTQYF
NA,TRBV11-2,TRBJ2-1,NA,TGTGCCAGCAGCTTTTTGGGGGGTACCAATGAGCAGTTCTTC,CASSFLGGTNEQFF
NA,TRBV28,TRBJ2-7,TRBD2,TGTGCCAGCAGTTTAATCGCTAGGGCGGGGGGCGAGCAGTACTTC,CASSLIARAGGEQYF
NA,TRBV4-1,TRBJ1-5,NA,TGCGCCAGCAGCCAAGATCTTGTTCAGCCCCAGCATTTT,CASSQDLVQPQHF
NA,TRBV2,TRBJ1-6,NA,TGTGCCAGCAGCCCTACTGTAAGTTCACCCCTCCACTTT,CASSPTVSSPLHF
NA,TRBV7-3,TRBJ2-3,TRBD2,TGTGCCAGCAGCTCCTATCCTACTCGTAGCGGGAGCTCGGATACGCAGTATTTT,CASSSYPTRSGSSDTQYF
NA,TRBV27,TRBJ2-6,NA,TGTGCCAGCAGTACCCGGACGGTTCGGAGCTCTGGGGCCAACGTCCTGACTTTC,CASSTRTVRSSGANVLTF
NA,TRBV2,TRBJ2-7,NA,TGTGCCAGCACCAGGGACGGCTACGAGCAGTACTTC,CASTRDGYEQYF
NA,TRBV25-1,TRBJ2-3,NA,TGTGCCAGCAGTGACACAGATACGCAGTATTTT,CASSDTDTQYF